One and the same sample provided the 29 T cell receptor beta chains below, sequenced in a study of a mutant IDH1 vaccine in newly diagnosed glioma. Generated by immunoSEQ multiplex PCR, the TCRdb table keeps only in-frame clones and is missing some. Of some 64,000 clones detected, under 90% appear once; the ten largest clones hold more than 5.5%. Time point denoted: week 11, during vaccination. Vaccine doses each comprised 300 ug of mutant IDH1 20-mer peptide, with topical imiquimod. Their antigens remain unidentified. The sequencing here drew on PBMCs, taken from a glioma patient whose treatment included an IDH1 peptide vaccine. The source of these receptors is a man aged 50-59 years with glioma.

In the case of this clone: At one boundary the junction diverges from the germline segment, which might be a read error. The chain is built from TRBV14 and TRBJ1-1, with D perhaps matching TRBD1 (5 bases). The germline CDR1 and CDR2 sequences are SGHDN and FVKESK. The CDR3 has 14 residues. CDR3 in DNA: TGTGCCAGCAGCAAGGACTGGGGGAACGCTGAAGCTTTCTTT. Translation gives CASSKDWGNAEAFF.

CDR3 amino acids: CASSLDRIGEAFF. CDR3 DNA sequence: TGTGCCAGCAGTCTAGACAGGATAGGTGAAGCTTTCTTT. The chain carries TRBV6-5 and TRBJ1-1; D might be TRBD1 (6 bases). V lost 5 bases to trimming and J lost 7 bases, with 14 bases between them. This CDR3 has 13 amino acids. Germline values: CDR1 MNHEY, CDR2 SVGAGI.

In DNA, the CDR3 is TGTGCCAGCAGCGTAGGGACTAGCGGGGGAGGGTACCAAGAGACCCAGTACTTC. Protein sequence: CASSVGTSGGGYQETQYF. This chain connects TRBV9 to TRBJ2-5; 13 bases are shared with TRBD2. V lost 0 bases to trimming and J lost 0 bases; unmatched junction nucleotides: 5. The CDR3 extends over 18 amino acids. Germline CDR1 SGDLS, CDR2 YYNGEE.

This clone is a singleton in its sample. V gene TRBV5-1 combines with J gene TRBJ1-3, with D uncertain. This CDR3 spans 16 amino acids. Germline lookup yields CDR1 SGHRS and CDR2 YFSETQ. Trimming shortened V by 4 bases and J by 3 bases, and 17 bases separated the two germline ends. As DNA, the CDR3 is TGCGCCAGCAGCCTGGACGGGAGATCGGGTGGAAACACCATATATTTT. Amino acids: CASSLDGRSGGNTIYF.

The chain links TRBV4-3 to TRBJ1-4; TRBD1 might be the D (6 bases). The CDR3 consists of 15 residues. Germline V gives CDR1 LGHNA, CDR2 YSLEER. V gave up 0 bases and J gave up 5 bases, with 10 bases separating them. Here the CDR3 reads CASSQDGQTNEKLFF. DNA of the CDR3: TGCGCCAGCAGCCAAGACGGACAGACGAATGAAAAACTGTTTTTT.

The chain links TRBV19 to TRBJ1-2; 9 bases agree with TRBD1. V lost 8 bases, J lost 1 base, and 5 bases stayed unmatched. Per germline, CDR1 LNHDA and CDR2 SQIVND (reference sequence). CDR3 size: 14 residues. CDR3 in DNA: TGTGCCAGTTCAGGACAGGGGAGTAACTATGGCTACACCTTC. Its protein product is CASSGQGSNYGYTF.

On this clone: The sample contains more than one DNA sequence encoding this CDR3. The rearrangement uses TRBV2 and TRBJ2-5; TRBD1 matches 9 bases. Germline-derived CDR1 and CDR2 are SNHLY and FYNNEI. CDR3 length equals 14 residues. J gave up 5 bases and V 5 bases, and 6 bases lay outside the gene matches. CDR3: CASSLQGAGETQYF. The CDR3 coding sequence is TGTGCCAGCAGTTTACAGGGGGCGGGGGAGACCCAGTACTTC.

The rearrangement uses TRBV28 and TRBJ1-2; TRBD1 is a possible D gene (5 bases). This CDR3 has 14 amino acids. V was clipped by 1 base and J by 7 bases, with 13 bases between them. In germline, CDR1 is MDHEN, CDR2 SYDVKM. The CDR3 DNA is TGTGCCAGCAGTTTATCGGCAGGGAGGTCTGGCTACACCTTC. Translation gives CASSLSAGRSGYTF.

The genes are TRBV2 and TRBJ2-1; 8 bases match TRBD2. The CDR3 runs to 13 residues. In germline, CDR1 is SNHLY, CDR2 FYNNEI. The V gene end was trimmed by 11 bases and the J gene end by 7 bases; junction bases not matched to a gene: 10. CDR3 in amino acids: CAVAGRTWNEQFF. As DNA, the CDR3 is TGTGCCGTAGCGGGACGGACTTGGAATGAGCAGTTCTTC.

The count of this clone is one. This chain joins TRBV5-4 and TRBJ2-7; D perhaps matches TRBD1 (6 bases). The CDR3 extends over 15 amino acids. The V and J ends lost 4 bases and 1 base respectively, with 15 bases between them. Per germline, CDR1 SGHNT and CDR2 YYREEE (reference sequence). The DNA of the CDR3 is TGTGCCAGCAGCGGCGCAGACAGGAGTTCCTACGAGCAGTACTTC. Its translation is CASSGADRSSYEQYF. The entire variable domain, with the rest obtained from reference TRBV5-4 and TRBJ2-7, is as follows: ETGVTQSPTHLIKTRGQQVTLRCSSQSGHNTVSWYQQALGQGPQFIFQYYREEENGRGNFPPRFSGLQFPNYSSELNVNALELDDSALYLCASSGADRSSYEQYFGPGTRLTVT.

This clone was counted a single time. V is TRBV10-3 and J is TRBJ2-7; D is possibly TRBD2 (6 bases). The CDR3 loop spans 13 amino acids. V shed 6 bases and J shed 5 bases, with 14 bases lying between them. Germline V gene lookup returns CDR1 ENHRY and CDR2 SYGVKD. The CDR3 protein is CAIRPRTNDEQYF. DNA for the CDR3: TGTGCCATCAGACCTAGGACTAACGACGAGCAGTACTTC.

The V call is TRBV15, the J call TRBJ1-5; TRBD1 might be the D (5 bases). Trimming removed 1 base at V and 4 bases at J, with 14 bases between. Germline V gene lookup returns CDR1 LNHNV and CDR2 YYDKDF (reference sequence). CDR3 length: 16 amino acids. CDR3 amino acids: CATSRGRLGANQPQHF. The CDR3 bases are TGTGCCACCAGCAGAGGTCGTCTAGGGGCAAATCAGCCCCAGCATTTT.

The rearrangement uses TRBV5-4 and TRBJ1-1; 8 nucleotides agree with TRBD1. The germline gives CDR1 SGHNT, CDR2 YYREEE (reference sequence). Trimming cost V 3 bases and J 4 bases; bases outside gene matches: 5. The CDR3 contains 14 residues. CDR3 sequence: CASSSSTGVTEAFF. The CDR3 region has the DNA TGTGCCAGCAGCTCATCGACAGGGGTCACTGAAGCTTTCTTT.

The V gene is TRBV25-1, the J gene TRBJ2-7, with D possibly being TRBD1 (6 bases). The ends were cut back, 6 bases at V and 6 bases at J, with 18 bases in the middle. This CDR3 comprises 14 residues. Germline CDR1 and CDR2: MGHDK and SYGVNS. DNA of the CDR3: TGTGCCAGCAGATCACAGGGCATTGCGGGCGAGCAGTACTTC. This codes for CASRSQGIAGEQYF.

This clone has just one count. The chain employs TRBV5-1 and TRBJ2-2, with 9 nucleotides matching TRBD1. The CDR3 has 13 amino acids. V dropped 5 bases and J dropped 6; count of bases not matched to a gene: 2. Per germline, CDR1 SGHRS and CDR2 YFSETQ. The CDR3 sequence is CASRRTGAGELFF. CDR3 DNA sequence: TGCGCCAGCAGAAGGACAGGGGCCGGGGAGCTGTTTTTT. Complete variable domain (other parts from reference TRBV5-1 and TRBJ2-2): KAGVTQTPRYLIKTRGQQVTLSCSPISGHRSVSWYQQTPGQGLQFLFEYFSETQRNKGNFPGRFSGRQFSNSRSEMNVSTLELGDSALYLCASRRTGAGELFFGEGSRLTVL.

This clone showed up just once. J is TRBJ2-5 and V is TRBV6-1; D possibly corresponds to TRBD2 (6 bases). In germline, CDR1 is MNHNS, CDR2 SASEGT. The CDR3 consists of 14 residues. V dropped 4 bases and J dropped 5 bases, with 14 bases sitting between them. CDR3 bases: TGTGCCAGCAGTGTGCAGGCCAGCGGGGAGACCCAGTACTTC. The encoded protein is CASSVQASGETQYF.

V is TRBV14 and J is TRBJ2-7, with D possibly matching TRBD1 (7 bases). Germline assignment: CDR1 SGHDN and CDR2 FVKESK. The CDR3 sequence is 13 residues long. Trimming shortened V by 4 bases and J by 6 bases, and 13 bases separated the two germline ends. CDR3 region: CASSPQGGGEQYF. The DNA of the CDR3 is TGTGCCAGCAGCCCCCAGGGGGGAGGCGAGCAGTACTTC.

The chain joins TRBV5-1 to TRBJ2-7, with a possible D match to TRBD1 (5 bases). Between the trimmed V and J ends, which lost 1 base and 0 bases, there was a span of 11 bases. The CDR3 is 15 residues long. CDR1 and CDR2 from the germline V gene are SGHRS and YFSETQ. CDR3 nucleotides: TGCGCCAGCAGCTTGCGGCAGGGTAGCTCCTACGAGCAGTACTTC. This codes for CASSLRQGSSYEQYF. The variable domain in full, completed from reference TRBV5-1 and TRBJ2-7, reads KAGVTQTPRYLIKTRGQQVTLSCSPISGHRSVSWYQQTPGQGLQFLFEYFSETQRNKGNFPGRFSGRQFSNSRSEMNVSTLELGDSALYLCASSLRQGSSYEQYFGPGTRLTVT.

This chain links TRBV6-5 with TRBJ1-2; no clear D. Germline loops: CDR1 MNHEY, CDR2 SVGAGI. The CDR3 has 14 amino acids. V lost 4 bases and J 1 base, leaving 10 bases between the germline ends. In DNA, the CDR3 is TGTGCCAGCAGTTGGGGAAGAGTTAACTATGGCTACACCTTC. This gives the protein CASSWGRVNYGYTF.

The chain combines TRBV4-2 with TRBJ2-7; D may be TRBD1 or TRBD2 (5 bases each). Germline V gives CDR1 LGHNA, CDR2 YNFKEQ. The V end was cut by 2 bases, the J end by 4 bases, with 9 bases between. This CDR3 is built from 13 residues. The CDR3 DNA follows: TGTGCCAGCAGCCAAAGAGGGGATTACGAGCAGTACTTC. This translates into CASSQRGDYEQYF.

This rearrangement joins TRBV5-8 to TRBJ2-2; D gene uncertain. This CDR3 region has 12 residues. With 4 bases removed from V and 8 bases from J, the gap between germline ends came to 9 bases. Germline loops: CDR1 SGHTS, CDR2 YDEGEE. CDR3 amino acids: CASSPTVGELFF. The CDR3 nucleotides are TGTGCCAGCAGCCCTACCGTGGGGGAGCTGTTTTTT.

This clone has more than one count but fewer than ten. The rearrangement joins TRBV30 to TRBJ1-4, with 8 bases fitting TRBD1. From germline, CDR1 is GTSNPN and CDR2 SVGIG (reference sequence). The V segment lost 0 bases and the J segment 6 bases; nucleotides outside the gene matches: 6. CDR3 length equals 15 residues. CDR3 in DNA: TGTGCCTGGAGTGTACTAGGGACAGGAGATGAAAAACTGTTTTTT. Translated: CAWSVLGTGDEKLFF. The whole variable domain, remainder taken from reference TRBV30 and TRBJ1-4, is SQTIHQWPATLVQPVGSPLSLECTVEGTSNPNLYWYRQAAGRGLQLLFYSVGIGQISSEVPQNLSASRPQDRQFILSSKKLLLSDSGFYLCAWSVLGTGDEKLFFGSGTQLSVL.

This clone showed up just a few times. The chain employs TRBV19 and TRBJ1-4; D not certain. The CDR3 covers 15 residues. Deletions cut 10 bases from V and 1 base from J, with 16 bases between. The germline V gene encodes CDR1 LNHDA and CDR2 SQIVND (reference sequence). CDR3 nucleotides: TGTGCCACATCGCGGAGAGGAGGAACTAATGAAAAACTGTTTTTT. Translated: CATSRRGGTNEKLFF.

This chain links TRBV4-3 with TRBJ1-2; maybe TRBD1 (5 bases). The CDR3 covers 14 residues. V was clipped by 0 bases and J by 6 bases, with 11 bases between them. Germline CDR1 LGHNA, CDR2 YSLEER. The CDR3 loop is CASSQDREGNGYTF. The DNA for the CDR3 is TGCGCCAGCAGCCAAGACAGGGAGGGGAATGGCTACACCTTC.

The genes are TRBV6-4 and TRBJ1-5; no firm D call. The germline CDR1 and CDR2 sequences are MRHNA and SNTAGT. The CDR3 has 14 amino acids. V was pared by 4 bases and J by 2 bases, with 9 bases between. CDR3 in amino acids: CASSGESGNQPQHF. CDR3 nucleotide sequence: TGTGCCAGCAGTGGGGAGAGCGGCAATCAGCCCCAGCATTTT.

This clone was recorded only once. The chain is built from TRBV6-1 and TRBJ2-7, with TRBD1 matching 9 bases. J was trimmed by 6 bases and V by 4 bases; bases with no gene match: 7. CDR3 size: 14 residues. Per germline, CDR1 MNHNS and CDR2 SASEGT. The CDR3 reads CASSVGTGSGEQYF. Written as DNA, the CDR3 is TGTGCCAGCAGTGTCGGGACAGGGTCTGGCGAGCAGTACTTC.

The chain joins TRBV7-2 to TRBJ1-4, with 7 bases that match TRBD1. This CDR3 is built from 16 residues. The V and J ends lost 8 bases and 7 bases, in that order; junction bases with no gene match: 16. Germline loops: CDR1 SGHTA, CDR2 FQGNSA. The CDR3: CASRGGQGGVGEKLFF. CDR3 sequence (DNA): TGTGCCAGCCGGGGGGGGCAGGGGGGAGTGGGTGAAAAACTGTTTTTT.

This chain connects TRBV10-3 to TRBJ1-1, with 7 nucleotides matching TRBD1. The CDR3 runs 13 residues. J gave up 5 bases and V 10 bases, and 10 bases lay outside the gene matches. Germline values: CDR1 ENHRY, CDR2 SYGVKD. The CDR3 is CASRTGRTTEAFF. The CDR3 region has the DNA TGTGCCAGTAGGACAGGCAGGACAACTGAAGCTTTCTTT.

The chain has TRBV18 and TRBJ2-7; D possibly corresponds to TRBD1 (6 bases). The CDR3 runs 15 residues. V shed 3 bases and J shed 4 bases, with 16 bases lying between them. Germline assignment: CDR1 KGHSH and CDR2 LQKENI. The CDR3, as DNA: TGTGCCAGCTCACCTAGACGCGACAGGAAGTACGAGCAGTACTTC. This gives the protein CASSPRRDRKYEQYF.